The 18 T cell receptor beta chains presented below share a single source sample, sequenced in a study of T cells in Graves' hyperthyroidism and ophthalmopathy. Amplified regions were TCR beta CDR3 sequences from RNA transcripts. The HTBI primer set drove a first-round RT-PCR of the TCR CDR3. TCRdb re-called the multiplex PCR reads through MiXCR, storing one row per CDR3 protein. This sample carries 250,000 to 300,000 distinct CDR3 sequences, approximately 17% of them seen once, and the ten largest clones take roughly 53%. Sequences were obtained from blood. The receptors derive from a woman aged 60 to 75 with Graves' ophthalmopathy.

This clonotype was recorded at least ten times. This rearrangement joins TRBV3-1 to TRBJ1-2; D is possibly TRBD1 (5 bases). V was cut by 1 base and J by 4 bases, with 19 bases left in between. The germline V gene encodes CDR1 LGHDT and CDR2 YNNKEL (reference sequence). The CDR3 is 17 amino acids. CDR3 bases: TGTGCCAGCAGCCAAGGGAGGGAGGGACCCACCAGCTATGGCTACACCTTC. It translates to CASSQGREGPTSYGYTF.

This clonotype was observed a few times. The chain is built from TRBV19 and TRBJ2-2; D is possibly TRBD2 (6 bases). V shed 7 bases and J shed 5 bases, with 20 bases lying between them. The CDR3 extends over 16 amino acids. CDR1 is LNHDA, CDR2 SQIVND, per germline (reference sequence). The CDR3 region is CASMPLSGGLTGELFF. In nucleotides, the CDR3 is TGTGCCAGTATGCCCCTGTCTGGAGGGCTAACCGGGGAGCTGTTTTTT.

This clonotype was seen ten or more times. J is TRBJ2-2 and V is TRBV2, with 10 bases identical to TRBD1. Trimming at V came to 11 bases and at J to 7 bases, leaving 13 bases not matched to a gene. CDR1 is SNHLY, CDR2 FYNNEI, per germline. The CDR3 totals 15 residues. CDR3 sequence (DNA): TGTGCCCTCCTGGGAGGGACAGGGGATCGCGGGGAGCTGTTTTTT. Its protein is CALLGGTGDRGELFF.

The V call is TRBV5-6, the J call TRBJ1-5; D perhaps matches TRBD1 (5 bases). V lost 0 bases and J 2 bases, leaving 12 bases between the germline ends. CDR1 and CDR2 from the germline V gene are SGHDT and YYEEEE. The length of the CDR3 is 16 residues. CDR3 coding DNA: TGTGCCAGCAGCTTGGATGGGGGGACGGGCAATCAGCCCCAGCATTTT. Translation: CASSLDGGTGNQPQHF.

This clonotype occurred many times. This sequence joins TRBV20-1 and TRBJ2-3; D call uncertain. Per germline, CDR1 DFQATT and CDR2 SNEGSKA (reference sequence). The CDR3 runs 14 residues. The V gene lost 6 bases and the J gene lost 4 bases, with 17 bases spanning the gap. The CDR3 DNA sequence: TGCAGTGCCCACGCTAGGCCCGCTCCAGATACGCAGTATTTT. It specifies CSAHARPAPDTQYF.

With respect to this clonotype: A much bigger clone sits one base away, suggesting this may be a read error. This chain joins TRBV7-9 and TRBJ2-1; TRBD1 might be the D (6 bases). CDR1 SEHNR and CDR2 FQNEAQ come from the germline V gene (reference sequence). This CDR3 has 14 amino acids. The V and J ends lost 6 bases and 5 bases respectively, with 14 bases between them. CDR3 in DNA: TGTGCCAGCAGTTCCTCTCAGGGGCACAATGAGCAGTTCTTC. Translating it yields CASSSSQGHNEQFF.

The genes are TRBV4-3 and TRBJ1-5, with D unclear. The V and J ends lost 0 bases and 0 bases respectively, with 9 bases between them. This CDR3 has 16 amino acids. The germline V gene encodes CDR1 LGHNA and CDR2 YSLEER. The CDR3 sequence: CASSQEAFYSNQPQHF. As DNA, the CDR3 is TGCGCCAGCAGCCAAGAGGCCTTCTATAGCAATCAGCCCCAGCATTTT.

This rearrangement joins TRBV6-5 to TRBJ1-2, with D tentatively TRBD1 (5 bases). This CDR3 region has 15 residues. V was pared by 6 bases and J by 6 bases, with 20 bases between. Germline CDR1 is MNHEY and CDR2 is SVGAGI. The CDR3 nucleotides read TGTGCCAGCAGATACGGGCCAGGGCGGTCTGATGGCTACACCTTC. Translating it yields CASRYGPGRSDGYTF.

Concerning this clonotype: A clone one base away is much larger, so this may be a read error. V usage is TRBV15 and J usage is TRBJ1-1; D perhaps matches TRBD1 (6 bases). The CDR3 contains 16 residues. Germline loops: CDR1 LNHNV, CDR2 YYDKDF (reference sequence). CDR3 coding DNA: TGTGCCACCAGCAGAGATCGGACAGTCAAGAACACTGAAACTTTCTTT. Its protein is CATSRDRTVKNTETFF.

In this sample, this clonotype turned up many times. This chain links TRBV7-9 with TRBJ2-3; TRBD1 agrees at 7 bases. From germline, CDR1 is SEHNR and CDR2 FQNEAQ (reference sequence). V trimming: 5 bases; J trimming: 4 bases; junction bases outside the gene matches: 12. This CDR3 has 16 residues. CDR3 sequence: CASSPRDRRVADTQYF. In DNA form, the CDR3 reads TGTGCCAGCAGCCCTCGGGACAGAAGAGTGGCAGATACGCAGTATTTT. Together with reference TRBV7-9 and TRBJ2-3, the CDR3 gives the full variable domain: DTGVSQNPRHKITKRGQNVTFRCDPISEHNRLYWYRQTLGQGPEFLTYFQNEAQLEKSRLLSDRFSAERPKGSFSTLEIQRTEQGDSAMYLCASSPRDRRVADTQYFGPGTRLTVL.

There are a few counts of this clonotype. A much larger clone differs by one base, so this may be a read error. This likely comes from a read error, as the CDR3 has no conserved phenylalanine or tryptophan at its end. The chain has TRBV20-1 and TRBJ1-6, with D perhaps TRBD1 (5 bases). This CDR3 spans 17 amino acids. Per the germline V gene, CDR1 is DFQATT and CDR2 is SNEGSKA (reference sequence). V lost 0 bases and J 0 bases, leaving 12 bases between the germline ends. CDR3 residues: CSARDQGRSSYNSPLHL. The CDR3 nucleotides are TGCAGTGCTAGAGATCAGGGCCGAAGCTCCTATAATTCACCCCTCCACCTT.

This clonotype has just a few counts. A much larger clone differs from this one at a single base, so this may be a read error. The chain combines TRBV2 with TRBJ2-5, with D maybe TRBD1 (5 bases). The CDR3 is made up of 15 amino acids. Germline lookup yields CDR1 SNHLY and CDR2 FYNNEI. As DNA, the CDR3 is TGTGCCAGCAGTGAGCTACAGGTGTACCAAGGGACCCAGTACTTC. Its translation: CASSELQVYQGTQYF.

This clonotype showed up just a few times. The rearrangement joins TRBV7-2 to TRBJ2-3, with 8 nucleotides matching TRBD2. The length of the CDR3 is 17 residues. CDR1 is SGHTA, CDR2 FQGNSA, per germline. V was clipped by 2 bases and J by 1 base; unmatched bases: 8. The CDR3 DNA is TGTGCCAGCAGCTTAATGGGGAGCGGGAGAGGCACAGATACGCAGTATTTT. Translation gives CASSLMGSGRGTDTQYF.

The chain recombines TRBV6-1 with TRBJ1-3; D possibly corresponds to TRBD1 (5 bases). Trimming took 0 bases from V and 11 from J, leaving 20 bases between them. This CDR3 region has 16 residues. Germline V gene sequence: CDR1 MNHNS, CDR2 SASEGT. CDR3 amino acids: CASSEALRDGGTAIYF. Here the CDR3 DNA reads TGTGCCAGCAGTGAAGCCCTCCGGGACGGAGGGACGGCCATATATTTT.

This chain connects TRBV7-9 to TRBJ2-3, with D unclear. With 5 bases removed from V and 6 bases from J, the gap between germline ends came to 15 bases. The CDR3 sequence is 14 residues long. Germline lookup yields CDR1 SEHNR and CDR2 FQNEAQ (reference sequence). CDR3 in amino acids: CASSRFAPRDTQYF. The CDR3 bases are TGTGCCAGCAGCCGCTTTGCTCCGCGGGATACGCAGTATTTT. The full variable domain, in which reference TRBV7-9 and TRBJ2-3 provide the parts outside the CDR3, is DTGVSQNPRHKITKRGQNVTFRCDPISEHNRLYWYRQTLGQGPEFLTYFQNEAQLEKSRLLSDRFSAERPKGSFSTLEIQRTEQGDSAMYLCASSRFAPRDTQYFGPGTRLTVL.

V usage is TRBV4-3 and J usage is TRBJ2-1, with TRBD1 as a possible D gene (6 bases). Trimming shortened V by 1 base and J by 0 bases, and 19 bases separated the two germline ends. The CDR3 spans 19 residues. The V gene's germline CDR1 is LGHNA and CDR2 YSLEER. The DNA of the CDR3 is TGCGCCAGCAGCCAAGGGGGGCTTCTGGGGGAAAGCTCCTACAATGAGCAGTTCTTC. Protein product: CASSQGGLLGESSYNEQFF.

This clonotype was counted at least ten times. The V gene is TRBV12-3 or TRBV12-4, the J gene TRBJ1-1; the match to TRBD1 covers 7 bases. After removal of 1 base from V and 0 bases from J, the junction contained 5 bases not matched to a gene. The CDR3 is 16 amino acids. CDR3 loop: CASSLDWGQMNTEAFF. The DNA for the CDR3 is TGTGCCAGCAGTTTAGATTGGGGACAGATGAACACTGAAGCTTTCTTT.

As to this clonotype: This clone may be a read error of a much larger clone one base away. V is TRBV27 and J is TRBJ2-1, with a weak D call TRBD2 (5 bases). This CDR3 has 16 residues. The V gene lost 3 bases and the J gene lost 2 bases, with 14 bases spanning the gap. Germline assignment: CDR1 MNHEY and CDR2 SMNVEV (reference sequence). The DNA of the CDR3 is TGTGCCAGCAGTTTTAACGGGAAAACCCCCTACAATGAGCAGTTCTTC. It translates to CASSFNGKTPYNEQFF.